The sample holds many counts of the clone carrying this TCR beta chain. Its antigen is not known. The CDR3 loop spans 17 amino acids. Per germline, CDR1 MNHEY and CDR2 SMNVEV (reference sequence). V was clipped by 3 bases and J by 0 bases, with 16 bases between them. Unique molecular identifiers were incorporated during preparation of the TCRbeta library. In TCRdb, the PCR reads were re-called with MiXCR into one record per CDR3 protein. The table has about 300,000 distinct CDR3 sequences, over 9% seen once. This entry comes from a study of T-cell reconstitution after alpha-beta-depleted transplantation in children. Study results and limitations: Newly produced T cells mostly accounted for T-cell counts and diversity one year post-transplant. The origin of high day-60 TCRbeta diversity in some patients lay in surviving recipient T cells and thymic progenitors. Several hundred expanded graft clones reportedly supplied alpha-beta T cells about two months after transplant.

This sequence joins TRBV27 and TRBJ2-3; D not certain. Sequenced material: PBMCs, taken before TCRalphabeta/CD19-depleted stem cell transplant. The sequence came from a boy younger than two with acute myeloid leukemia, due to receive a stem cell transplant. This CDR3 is CASSFLPPRSSTDTQYF. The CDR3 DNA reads TGTGCCAGCAGTTTTCTTCCCCCCCGCAGCAGCACAGATACGCAGTATTTT.